This section outlines one T cell receptor beta chain sequence together with its context. Its antigen is currently not known. No much larger clone is present one base from it, and per-base qualities are unavailable. The data stem from a study of vaccination and CD4 T cells after COVID-19 (dated by TCRdb to 2022 to 2024). In the study overall: Six males and four females were included in the convalescent cohort, with two Hispanic individuals, seven Caucasians, two Asians and one multiracial person represented. Overlapping spike peptide pools from SARS-CoV-2 and from the common cold coronaviruses HCoV-NL63, HCoV-OC43 and HCoV-229E were used as culture stimuli. In control cultures, a CEFX viral epitope pool was used as positive control, an HIV-1 Nef peptide pool was used as negative control, or no peptide was added. Post-COVID blood samples were collected from convalescent patients a median of approximately 93 days after diagnosis, with a range of roughly 35 to 161 days. Two doses of either the Pfizer-BioNTech BNT162b2 vaccine (n=8) or the Moderna mRNA-1273 vaccine (n=2) were administered to participants. The time from the second vaccine dose to post-vaccine blood sampling had a median of approximately 72 days and ranged from roughly 13 to 241 days. The spike-specific CD4+ TCR repertoire was compared before and after mRNA vaccination in approximately 9 COVID-19 convalescent patients and a handful of infection-naive healthy vaccine recipients. The full study reports these points: Nearly all vaccine-specific clones in convalescent patients (304 of 307) were mono-reactive for SARS-CoV-2 spike rather than cross-reactive with common cold coronaviruses. The median count of SARS-CoV-2-reactive clonotypes went up from 20 to 25 after infection to approximately 40 after vaccination, although the change was not significant. In convalescent patients, a median roughly 85% of post-vaccine SARS-CoV-2-reactive clones were detected only after vaccination, suggesting vaccine-specific priming. The study included relatively few convalescent patients and did not analyze early timepoints after natural infection.

This specimen's treatment or condition label, interpreted: roughly 11-day PBMC culture with coronavirus spike peptide pools or control peptides (ViraFEST assay). The study used the ViraFEST assay, which expanded antigen-specific T cells with peptide pools and then identified expanded clonotypes by TCR sequencing. Healthy vaccine recipients had no prior SARS-CoV-2 infection, confirmed by negative nucleocapsid antibody tests before and after vaccination. Each well held 1.5 million to 2.5 million PBMCs cultured with approximately 9.2 ug/ml peptide pools in IMDM containing about 5% human AB serum and 10 IU/ml IL-2. Half of the culture medium was replaced with fresh IL-2-containing medium on days 3 and 7. After 10 days of culture, CD4+ T cells were isolated by negative selection with the EasySep CD4+ T cell isolation kit. Ficoll-Paque Plus gradient centrifugation was used to isolate PBMCs from whole blood, and the isolated PBMCs were then either used fresh or cryopreserved at -140C. Each culture condition was generally run in triplicate wells.

From the cysteine up to the phenylalanine, the CDR3 has a length of 15 residues. Only the CDR3 DNA is retained, 45 bases long and in frame from the first base. At the junction V is shortened by 3 bases and J by 3 bases, with 17 bases in between. CDR1 GTSNPN and CDR2 SVGIG are derived from the germline V gene (reference sequence). Receptor libraries were prepared by PCR. DNA from cultured CD4+ T cells underwent TCR sequencing with the Oncomine TCR Beta short-read assay at the Johns Hopkins FTIC core. The QIAamp micro DNA kit was used to extract genomic DNA from the cultured CD4+ T cells. Oncomine TCR Beta libraries made from cultured CD4+ T cells were pooled using unique dual indexes and sequenced on an Illumina iSeq 100. Regarding the original processing steps: Non-productive sequences were filtered out, and CDR3s that did not start with C, did not end with F or W, or were shorter than 7 amino acids were discarded. Antigen-specific clonotypes were identified with the MANAFEST web application by comparing peptide-stimulated wells with reference and other culture wells. An FDR below 0.05, an odds ratio above 5, and a productive frequency above 0.1% in at least two of three replicate wells were required for clones to be considered positive. Clonotypes that were significantly expanded in both SARS-CoV-2 spike wells and at least one common cold coronavirus spike condition were defined as cross-reactive. Levenshtein distances (stringdist) and unrooted phylogenetic trees (ape) in R version 3.6.1 were used to assess CDR3 homology. TCRdb ran its own pipeline on the public reads, namely fastp trimming at Q25 and MiXCR clone calling, and kept in-frame beta chains. Entries are consolidated by CDR3 protein sequence, retaining the most common genes and DNA. TCRdb assigned the V and J calls; the authors' analysis was not used. The sample table records fewer than 15,000 distinct CDR3 sequences; roughly 72% of these occur just once. About 8.1% of the sample is taken by the ten largest.

The TCR sequence derives from a human donor who received a COVID-19 vaccine. Recombination linked TRBV30 to TRBJ1-2; TRBD1 could be the D gene, as 5 bases match. This specimen was CD4+ T cells from blood, cultured in vitro, taken after SARS-CoV-2 vaccination. CDR3 loop: CAWSRQTPSDYGYTF. The nucleotides read TGTGCCTGGAGCAGACAGACCCCGTCCGACTATGGCTACACCTTC. The full variable domain, with segments outside the CDR3 supplied by the reference TRBV30 and TRBJ1-2 proteins, appears as SQTIHQWPATLVQPVGSPLSLECTVEGTSNPNLYWYRQAAGRGLQLLFYSVGIGQISSEVPQNLSASRPQDRQFILSSKKLLLSDSGFYLCAWSRQTPSDYGYTFGSGTRLTVV.